This TCR beta chain was obtained from a study of cytomegalovirus exposure and HLA in healthy donors. Of note for this clone: Its target is not known.

Sequencing was performed with immunoSEQ multiplex PCR; in TCRdb, only in-frame clones are kept and a portion is missing. The sample consists of 260,000 or so clones, 90% of them appearing once. Broader study findings: Specific recognition of CMV antigens was confirmed in vitro for a few chains (all CMV-associated). Rarity marked most TCR sequences, yet some public TCRs occurred in many donors.

V shed 8 bases and J 5 bases; nucleotides not matched to a gene: 8. Germline CDR1 is LGHNA and CDR2 is YSLEER. The CDR3 extends over 13 amino acids. The V and J genes are TRBV4-3 and TRBJ2-5; 7 bases are shared with TRBD1. The clonotype comes from a woman aged 25 to 39 in good health and CMV-seronegative. What was sequenced was PBMCs. Written as DNA, the CDR3 is TGCGCCAGCTCCAAAGGGGGCGGGGAGACCCAGTACTTC. Residues: CASSKGGGETQYF.